The clone carrying this T cell receptor (beta chain) has just a few counts. Its antigen is not identified. An end of the junction differs from the germline gene, which may be a read error. What was sequenced were expressed TCRB transcripts, since all of the isolated RNA had been reverse transcribed. Data came from immunoSEQ multiplex PCR; TCRdb stores just in-frame clones and leaves some out. Of some 370,000 clones in the sample, roughly a tenth are singletons; the top ten hold 0.6%. Looked up from germline, CDR1 is MNHEY and CDR2 is SVGAGI. The CDR3 length is 15 residues. Naive, central memory, regulatory and stem cell-like memory cells within the CD4+ compartment were sorted using CD45RO/CCR7/CD25/CD127/CD95/CD27. This sample is part of a study of beta chain features in type 1 diabetes. Study overall: Summed over all samples, the examined sorted cells came to about 110 million.

The study, taken as a whole, reports: Any PCR bias toward short templates would affect both groups alike. Patients with type 1 diabetes carried fewer insertions and had more deletions at their VDJ junctions. TCRB CDR3s were moderately but significantly shorter in Type 1 diabetes patients in all four CD4+ subsets.

This receptor was identified in a young man with type 1 diabetes. V gene TRBV6-5 combines with J gene TRBJ2-3; TRBD2 matches at 9 bases. Sequencing was done on a sample of central memory CD4+ T cells from blood. CDR3 amino acids: CAISVASGNTDTQYF. The CDR3 DNA sequence: TGTGCCATCAGTGTTGCTAGCGGGAACACAGATACGCAGTATTTT.